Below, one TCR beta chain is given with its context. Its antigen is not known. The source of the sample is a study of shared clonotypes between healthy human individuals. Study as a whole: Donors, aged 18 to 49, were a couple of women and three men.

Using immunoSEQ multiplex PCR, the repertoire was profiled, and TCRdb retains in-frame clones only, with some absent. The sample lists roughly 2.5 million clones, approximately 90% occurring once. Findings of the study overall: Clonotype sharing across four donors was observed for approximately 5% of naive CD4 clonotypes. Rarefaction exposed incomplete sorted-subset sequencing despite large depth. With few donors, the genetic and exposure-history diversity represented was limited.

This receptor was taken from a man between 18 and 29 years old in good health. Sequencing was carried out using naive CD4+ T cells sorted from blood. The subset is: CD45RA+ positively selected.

The CDR3 DNA follows: TGTGCCAGCAGCCTCCGGGACCCCAGGCTCGGTGAGCAGTACTTC. It yields the protein CASSLRDPRLGEQYF. The V call is TRBV2, the J call TRBJ2-7; D is tentatively TRBD1 or TRBD2 (5 bases each). Trimming removed 6 bases at V and 7 bases at J, with 22 bases between. The CDR3 runs to 15 residues. Germline assignment: CDR1 SNHLY and CDR2 FYNNEI.